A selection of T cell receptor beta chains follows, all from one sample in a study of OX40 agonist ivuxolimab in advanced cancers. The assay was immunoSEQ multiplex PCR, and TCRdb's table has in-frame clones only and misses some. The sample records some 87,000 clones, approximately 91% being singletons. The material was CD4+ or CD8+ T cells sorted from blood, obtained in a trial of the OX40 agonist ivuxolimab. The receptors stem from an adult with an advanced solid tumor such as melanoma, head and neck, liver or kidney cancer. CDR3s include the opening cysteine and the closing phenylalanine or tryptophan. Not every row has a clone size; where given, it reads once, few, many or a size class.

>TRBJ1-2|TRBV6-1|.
CASSVEPYGYTF
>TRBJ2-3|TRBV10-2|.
CASSPSSGGQTDTQYF
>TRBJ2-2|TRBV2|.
CASRSLGGTGELFF
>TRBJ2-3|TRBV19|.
CASSIAGGSTSTDTQYF
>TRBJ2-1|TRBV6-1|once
CASSENSGLNEQFF
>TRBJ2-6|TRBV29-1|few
CSVAFTRDSFSGANVLTF
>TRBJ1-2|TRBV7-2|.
CASSLGRQGPLWGGYTF
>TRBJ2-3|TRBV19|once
CASSIDLAGGPYTQYF
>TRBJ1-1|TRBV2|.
CASSEALGQLLNTEAFF
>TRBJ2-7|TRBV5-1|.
CASKRGAEQYF
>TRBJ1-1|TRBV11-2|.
CASSSETLRGAFF
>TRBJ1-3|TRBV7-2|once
CASSRQGSSGNTIYF
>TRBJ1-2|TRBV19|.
CASSIGGPLSSTLGYTF
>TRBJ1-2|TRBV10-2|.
CASSESRRRVEGYTF
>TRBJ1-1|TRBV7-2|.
CASSSPDSMNTEAFF
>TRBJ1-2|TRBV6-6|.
CVSSYIDYGYTF
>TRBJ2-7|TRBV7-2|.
CASSYLSYEQYF
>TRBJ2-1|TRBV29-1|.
CSVLGGGLRNEQFF
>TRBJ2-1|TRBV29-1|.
CSVEAGQGAAVF
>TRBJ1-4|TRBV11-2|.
CASRSGVGEKLFF
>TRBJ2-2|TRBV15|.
CATSRPGTGFTGELFF
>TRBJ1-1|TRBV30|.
CACAFRGWGTEAFF
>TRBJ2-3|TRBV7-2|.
CASSLAHTDTQYF
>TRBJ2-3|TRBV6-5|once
CASRGQGRSTDTQYF
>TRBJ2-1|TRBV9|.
CASSTHRGLAGVEQFF
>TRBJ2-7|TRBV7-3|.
CASSLEAGGSYEQYF